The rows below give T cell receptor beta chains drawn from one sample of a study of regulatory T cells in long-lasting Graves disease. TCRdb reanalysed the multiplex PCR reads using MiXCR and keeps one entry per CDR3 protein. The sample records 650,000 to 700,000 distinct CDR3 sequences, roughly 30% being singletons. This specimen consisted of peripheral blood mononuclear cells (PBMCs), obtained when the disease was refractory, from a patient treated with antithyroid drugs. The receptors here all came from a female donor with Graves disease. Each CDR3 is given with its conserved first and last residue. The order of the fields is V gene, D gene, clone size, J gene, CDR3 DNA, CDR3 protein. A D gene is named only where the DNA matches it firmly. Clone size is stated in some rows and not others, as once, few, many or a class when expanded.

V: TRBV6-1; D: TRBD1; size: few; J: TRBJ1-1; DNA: TGTGCCAGCAGTCCCTGGGACAGGGGCACTGAAGCTTTCTTT; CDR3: CASSPWDRGTEAFF
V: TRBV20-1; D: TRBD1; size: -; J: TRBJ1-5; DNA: TGCAGTGCGCCAGACCGCAGGGGGCTTGGAGACAATCAGCCCCAGCATTTT; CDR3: CSAPDRRGLGDNQPQHF
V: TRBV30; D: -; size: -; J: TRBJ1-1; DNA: TGTGCCTGGAGCATGACCCCCGGGGCAGCTGAAGCTTTCTTT; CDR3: CAWSMTPGAAEAFF
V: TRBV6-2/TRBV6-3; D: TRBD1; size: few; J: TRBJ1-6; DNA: TGTGCCAGCAGTTACCCAGGACCAACAGGGGATTCACCCCTCCACTTT; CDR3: CASSYPGPTGDSPLHF
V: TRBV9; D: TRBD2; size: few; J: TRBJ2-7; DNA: TGTGCCAGCAGCGGCAGACTAGCGGGAGTGTACGAGCAGTACTTC; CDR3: CASSGRLAGVYEQYF
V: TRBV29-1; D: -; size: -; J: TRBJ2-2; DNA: TGCAGCGCGGTTCGGGGGGCGAGGACCGGGGAGCTGTTTTTT; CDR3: CSAVRGARTGELFF
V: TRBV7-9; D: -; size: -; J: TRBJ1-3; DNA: TGTGCCAGCAGCTTAGTGGCCAGCCTCTCTGGAAACACCATATATTTT; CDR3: CASSLVASLSGNTIYF
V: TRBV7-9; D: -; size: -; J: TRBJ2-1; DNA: TGTGCCAGCAGCTTAAGGGCCTTGGCCGCGAGCTCCTACAATGAGCAGTTCTTC; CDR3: CASSLRALAASSYNEQFF
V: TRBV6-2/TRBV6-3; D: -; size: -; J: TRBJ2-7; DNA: TGTGCCAGCAGCCTAAGAGAGAACTCCTACGAGCAGTACTTC; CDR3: CASSLRENSYEQYF
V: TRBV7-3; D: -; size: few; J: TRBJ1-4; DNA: TGTGCCAGCAGCTTAGGTCCCGCCGGGTCCGATGGAAAACTGTTTTTT; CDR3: CASSLGPAGSDGKLFF
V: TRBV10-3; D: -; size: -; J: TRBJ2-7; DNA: TGTGCCATCAGGACTTTACAGGGAGGCGAGCAGTACTTC; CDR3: CAIRTLQGGEQYF
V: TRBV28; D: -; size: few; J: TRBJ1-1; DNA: TGTGCCACCAAGGGGGGGTGGAACACTGAAGCTTTCTTT; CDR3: CATKGGWNTEAFF
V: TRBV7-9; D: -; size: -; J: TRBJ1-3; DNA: TGTGCCAGCAGCTTATCGGGGTTCTCTGGAAACACCATATATTTT; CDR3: CASSLSGFSGNTIYF
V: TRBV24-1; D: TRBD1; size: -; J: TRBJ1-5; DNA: TGTGCCACCAGTGCGGGACAGGGACGGAGTCCCCAGCCCCAGCATTTT; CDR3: CATSAGQGRSPQPQHF
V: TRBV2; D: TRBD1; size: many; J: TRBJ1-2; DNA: TGTGCCAGCAGTGGGACAGGAAGTTTGTATGGCTACACCTTC; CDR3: CASSGTGSLYGYTF
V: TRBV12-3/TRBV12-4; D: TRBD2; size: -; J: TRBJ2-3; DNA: TGTGCCAGCAGGGAAGGACTAGCGAGTTCCACAGATACGCAGTATTTT; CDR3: CASREGLASSTDTQYF
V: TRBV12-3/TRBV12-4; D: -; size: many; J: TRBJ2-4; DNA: TGTGCCAGCAGTTTATGGTCCGGGAACGACATTCAGTACTTC; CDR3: CASSLWSGNDIQYF
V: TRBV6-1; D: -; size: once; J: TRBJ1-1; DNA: TGTGCCAGCAGTGCCCTTTCCGGCGCTGAAGCTTTCTTT; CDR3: CASSALSGAEAFF
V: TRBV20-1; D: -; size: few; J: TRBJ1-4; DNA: TGCAGTGCTCCCTATAATGAAAAACTGTTTTTT; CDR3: CSAPYNEKLFF
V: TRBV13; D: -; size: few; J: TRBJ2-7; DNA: TGTGCCAGCAGCTTAAGTAGGCAGCCATCCTACGAGCAGTACTTC; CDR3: CASSLSRQPSYEQYF
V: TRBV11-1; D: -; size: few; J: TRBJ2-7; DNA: TGTGCCAGCAGCTTCGGGCGGACCCCCTACGAGCAGTACTTC; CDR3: CASSFGRTPYEQYF
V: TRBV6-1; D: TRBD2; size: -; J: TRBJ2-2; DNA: TGTGCCAGCACGGGACTAGCGGGAGGGCAAGTCGGGGAGCTGTTTTTT; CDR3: CASTGLAGGQVGELFF
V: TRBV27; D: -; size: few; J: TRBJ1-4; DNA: TGTGCCGTCTCGACATTGGCTAATGAAAAACTGTTTTTT; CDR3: CAVSTLANEKLFF